Sequencing of this T cell receptor (beta chain) was carried out in a study of blood T cell repertoires in COVID-19. Study context: Acute and convalescent COVID-19 samples came from the United States, Italy and Spain. PBMCs, B-cell-depleted T cells, or T cells were the source of the cDNA or gDNA that made up the material.

In the study's own analysis: Quantification of nucleated cells was approximated via reference gene primer amplification. Some clones are missing from TCRdb's copy, which holds only in-frame ones; the method was immunoSEQ multiplex PCR. V and J calls and clone size are as listed in that table; D and trimming were resolved from the DNA. The table lists 20,000 to 25,000 clones, 86% of them singletons. V trimming: 6 bases; J trimming: 4 bases; junction bases outside the gene matches: 8. The CDR3 extends over 14 amino acids. Per the germline V gene, CDR1 is MNHEY and CDR2 is SVGAGI. The sequenced sample consisted of peripheral blood. The J gene is TRBJ1-2, the V gene TRBV6-5; 7 positions agree with TRBD1. The TCR originated in a human donor with active COVID-19. The donor label of this sample is uncertain. CDR3: CASSGDSVSYGYTF. The CDR3, as DNA: TGTGCCAGCAGCGGGGACAGCGTAAGCTATGGCTACACCTTC.